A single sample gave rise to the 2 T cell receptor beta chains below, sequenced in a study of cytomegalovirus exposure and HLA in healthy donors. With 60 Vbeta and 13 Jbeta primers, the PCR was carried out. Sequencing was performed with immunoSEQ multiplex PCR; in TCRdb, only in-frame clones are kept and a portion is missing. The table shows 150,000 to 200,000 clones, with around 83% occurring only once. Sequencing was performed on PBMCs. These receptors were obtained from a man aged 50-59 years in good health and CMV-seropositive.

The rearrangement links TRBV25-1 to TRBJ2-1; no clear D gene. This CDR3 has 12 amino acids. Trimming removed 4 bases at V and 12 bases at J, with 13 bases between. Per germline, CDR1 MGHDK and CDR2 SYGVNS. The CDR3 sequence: CASSGLSYRQFF. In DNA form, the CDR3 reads TGTGCCAGCAGTGGATTGAGCTATCGGCAGTTCTTC.

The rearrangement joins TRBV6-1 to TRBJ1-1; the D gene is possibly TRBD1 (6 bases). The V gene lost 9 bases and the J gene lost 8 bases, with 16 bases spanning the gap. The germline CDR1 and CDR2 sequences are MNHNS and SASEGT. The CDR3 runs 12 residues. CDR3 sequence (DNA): TGTGCCAGTCTGGACAGACACTACGAAGCTTTCTTT. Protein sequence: CASLDRHYEAFF.